The rows below give T cell receptor beta chains drawn from one sample of a study of PD-L1 blockade in urothelial cancer. Clones were read by immunoSEQ multiplex PCR, and TCRdb kept only the in-frame ones, dropping some. Of some 120,000 clones listed, about four fifths are singletons. Sample: PBMCs, taken around atezolizumab (anti-PD-L1) treatment. These TCRs come from a man aged 50 to 59 with urothelial cancer. CDR3s include the opening cysteine and the closing phenylalanine or tryptophan. A D gene is named only where the DNA matches it firmly. Part of the rows lack a size; the others show once, few, many or a class for expanded clones.

J: TRBJ1-4
length: 15
V: TRBV18
size: NA
D: NA
CDR3: CASSLTGGTNEKLFF
DNA: TGTGCCAGCTCCCTCACCGGAGGGACTAATGAAAAACTGTTTTTT

J: TRBJ2-3
length: 16
V: TRBV5-1
size: NA
D: TRBD2
CDR3: CASSTILAGAGDTQYF
DNA: TGCGCCAGCAGCACGATACTAGCGGGAGCTGGAGATACGCAGTATTTT

J: TRBJ1-2
length: 14
V: TRBV7-7
size: NA
D: NA
CDR3: CASSLARQDYGYTF
DNA: TGTGCTAGCAGCTTAGCCCGACAGGATTATGGCTACACCTTC

J: TRBJ2-7
length: 11
V: TRBV5-1
size: NA
D: NA
CDR3: CASSPGYEQYF
DNA: TGCGCCAGCAGCCCCGGCTACGAGCAGTACTTC

J: TRBJ2-3
length: 16
V: TRBV4-1
size: NA
D: TRBD2
CDR3: CASSLSSSGSPDTQYF
DNA: TGCGCCAGCAGCCTTAGTTCTAGCGGGAGTCCAGATACGCAGTATTTT

J: TRBJ2-7
length: 16
V: TRBV5-1
size: NA
D: TRBD2
CDR3: CASSLVLPGLVYEQYF
DNA: TGCGCCAGCAGCTTGGTCCTCCCGGGACTAGTCTACGAGCAGTACTTC

J: TRBJ2-2
length: 15
V: TRBV7-9
size: NA
D: TRBD1
CDR3: CASSDKGQLTGELFF
DNA: TGTGCCAGCAGCGATAAGGGACAGCTAACCGGGGAGCTGTTTTTT

J: TRBJ2-3
length: 14
V: TRBV6-6
size: NA
D: NA
CDR3: CASSYGLNTDTQYF
DNA: TGTGCCAGCAGTTACGGCCTGAACACAGATACGCAGTATTTT

J: TRBJ2-3
length: 13
V: TRBV7-3
size: NA
D: NA
CDR3: CASRGGSTDTQYF
DNA: TGTGCCAGCAGGGGAGGTAGCACAGATACGCAGTATTTT

J: TRBJ2-7
length: 14
V: TRBV29-1
size: NA
D: TRBD1
CDR3: CSVSRGQGLYEQYF
DNA: TGCAGCGTATCCAGGGGGCAGGGACTCTACGAGCAGTACTTC

J: TRBJ1-2
length: 15
V: TRBV19
size: NA
D: NA
CDR3: CASRMAPRGSYGYTF
DNA: TGTGCCAGTAGAATGGCCCCCAGGGGAAGCTATGGCTACACCTTC

J: TRBJ2-1
length: 16
V: TRBV5-1
size: NA
D: TRBD2
CDR3: CASSLDELAGVWEQFF
DNA: TGCGCCAGCAGCTTGGACGAACTAGCGGGGGTATGGGAGCAGTTCTTC

J: TRBJ2-5
length: 14
V: TRBV10-2
size: NA
D: TRBD2
CDR3: CASSKAGIRETQYF
DNA: TGCGCCAGCAGTAAAGCGGGAATAAGAGAGACCCAGTACTTC

J: TRBJ2-1
length: 16
V: TRBV6-1
size: once
D: TRBD2
CDR3: CASSVSGTSPYNEQFF
DNA: TGTGCCAGCAGTGTTAGCGGGACGTCCCCCTACAATGAGCAGTTCTTC

J: TRBJ1-2
length: 15
V: TRBV6-1
size: NA
D: NA
CDR3: CASSRGGSGDYGYTF
DNA: TGTGCCAGCAGTAGAGGAGGGTCCGGGGACTATGGCTACACCTTC

J: TRBJ1-2
length: 12
V: TRBV6-5
size: NA
D: TRBD1
CDR3: CASSSGTVMYTF
DNA: TGTGCCAGCAGTTCCGGGACAGTTATGTACACCTTC

J: TRBJ2-3
length: 13
V: TRBV7-8
size: NA
D: NA
CDR3: CASSPPREDTQYF
DNA: TGTGCCAGCAGCCCGCCCCGGGAGGATACGCAGTATTTT

J: TRBJ1-1
length: 13
V: TRBV5-1
size: NA
D: NA
CDR3: CASSSVLNTEAFF
DNA: TGCGCCAGCAGCTCCGTCCTGAACACTGAAGCTTTCTTT

J: TRBJ2-1
length: 16
V: TRBV10-2
size: few
D: TRBD1
CDR3: CASSEPRTGTQIPQFF
DNA: TGCGCCAGCAGTGAGCCTCGGACAGGAACCCAAATCCCGCAGTTCTTC

J: TRBJ1-2
length: 12
V: TRBV27
size: NA
D: NA
CDR3: CASSSPGNGYTF
DNA: TGTGCCAGCAGTTCCCCAGGGAACGGCTACACCTTC

J: TRBJ1-2
length: 12
V: TRBV28
size: NA
D: NA
CDR3: CASSSAGGGYTF
DNA: TGTGCCAGCAGTTCCGCCGGGGGTGGCTACACCTTC

J: TRBJ2-2
length: 14
V: TRBV5-1
size: NA
D: NA
CDR3: CASSTRTASGELFF
DNA: TGCGCCAGCAGCACCCGGACAGCGAGCGGGGAGCTGTTTTTT

J: TRBJ2-5
length: 16
V: TRBV15
size: NA
D: TRBD1
CDR3: CATSRGDSNRQETQYF
DNA: TGTGCCACCAGCAGGGGGGACAGCAACCGACAAGAGACCCAGTACTTC

J: TRBJ2-4
length: 14
V: TRBV6-5
size: NA
D: TRBD1
CDR3: CATGTGGVKNIQYF
DNA: TGTGCCACCGGGACAGGGGGCGTCAAAAACATTCAGTACTTC

J: TRBJ1-5
length: 14
V: TRBV6-5
size: NA
D: NA
CDR3: CASSSQGFGQPQHF
DNA: TGTGCCAGCAGTTCACAGGGTTTCGGACAGCCCCAGCATTTT

J: TRBJ2-7
length: 9
V: TRBV28
size: NA
D: NA
CDR3: CAMYYEQYF
DNA: TGTGCCATGTACTACGAGCAGTACTTC

J: TRBJ2-7
length: 14
V: TRBV7-2
size: NA
D: NA
CDR3: CASSSRGGSYEQYF
DNA: TGTGCCAGCAGCTCACGAGGGGGTAGCTACGAGCAGTACTTC

J: TRBJ1-1
length: 14
V: TRBV18
size: NA
D: TRBD1
CDR3: CASSPTGTNTEAFF
DNA: TGTGCCAGCTCACCGACAGGGACGAACACTGAAGCTTTCTTT

J: TRBJ1-2
length: 14
V: TRBV6-1
size: NA
D: TRBD1
CDR3: CASSSDRGGYGYTF
DNA: TGTGCCAGCAGTTCGGACAGGGGTGGCTATGGCTACACCTTC

J: TRBJ1-2
length: 12
V: TRBV5-4
size: NA
D: NA
CDR3: CASSLYARGYTF
DNA: TGTGCCAGCAGCTTGTACGCGCGTGGCTACACCTTC

J: TRBJ1-2
length: 19
V: TRBV7-9
size: NA
D: NA
CDR3: CASSLAGVLRGPDNYGYTF
DNA: TGTGCCAGCAGCTTGGCCGGGGTTTTGCGGGGACCGGACAACTATGGCTACACCTTC

J: TRBJ2-1
length: 15
V: TRBV18
size: NA
D: NA
CDR3: CASSPGLSSYNEQFF
DNA: TGTGCCAGCTCACCGGGACTCAGCTCCTACAATGAGCAGTTCTTC

J: TRBJ2-7
length: 15
V: TRBV28
size: NA
D: TRBD2
CDR3: CASSSPLAGPYEQYF
DNA: TGTGCCAGCAGTTCCCCGCTAGCGGGACCCTACGAGCAGTACTTC

J: TRBJ1-2
length: 12
V: TRBV30
size: NA
D: NA
CDR3: CALYLSPDGYTF
DNA: TGTGCCTTATACCTGTCCCCAGATGGCTACACCTTC

J: TRBJ2-3
length: 15
V: TRBV19
size: NA
D: NA
CDR3: CASSIAAVSTDTQYF
DNA: TGTGCCAGTAGTATAGCTGCGGTTAGCACAGATACGCAGTATTTT

J: TRBJ1-6
length: 16
V: TRBV2
size: NA
D: NA
CDR3: CASSPGVFPYNSPLHF
DNA: TGTGCCAGCTCCCCCGGGGTTTTTCCCTATAATTCACCCCTCCACTTT

J: TRBJ1-5
length: 13
V: TRBV4-2
size: NA
D: NA
CDR3: CASSQDLSQPQHF
DNA: TGTGCCAGCAGCCAAGATCTTAGTCAGCCCCAGCATTTT

J: TRBJ2-3
length: 16
V: TRBV19
size: NA
D: NA
CDR3: CASSIGSGSTGDTQYF
DNA: TGTGCCAGTAGTATTGGATCAGGTTCCACTGGAGATACGCAGTATTTT

J: TRBJ1-2
length: 13
V: TRBV28
size: NA
D: NA
CDR3: CASSLGQNYGYTF
DNA: TGTGCCAGCAGTTTGGGACAAAACTATGGCTACACCTTC

J: TRBJ2-2
length: 11
V: TRBV7-9
size: few
D: NA
CDR3: CASSPGRELFF
DNA: TGTGCCAGCAGCCCGGGGAGGGAGCTGTTTTTT

J: TRBJ1-3
length: 15
V: TRBV4-2
size: NA
D: NA
CDR3: CASSQARISGNTIYF
DNA: TGTGCCAGCAGCCAAGCTAGGATCTCTGGAAACACCATATATTTT

J: TRBJ2-2
length: 14
V: TRBV11-3
size: NA
D: TRBD1
CDR3: CASRGQGGNGELFF
DNA: TGTGCCAGCAGGGGACAGGGGGGAAACGGGGAGCTGTTTTTT

J: TRBJ1-6
length: 14
V: TRBV19
size: once
D: TRBD1
CDR3: CASRTGQGYSPLHF
DNA: TGTGCCAGTAGGACGGGACAGGGGTATTCACCCCTCCACTTT

J: TRBJ1-2
length: 14
V: TRBV28
size: NA
D: TRBD1
CDR3: CASRGTGGNYGYTF
DNA: TGTGCCAGCAGAGGGACAGGGGGGAACTATGGCTACACCTTC

J: TRBJ2-7
length: 15
V: TRBV5-1
size: NA
D: TRBD1
CDR3: CASSSQGGGSYEQYF
DNA: TGCGCCAGCAGCTCCCAAGGGGGCGGCTCCTACGAGCAGTACTTC

J: TRBJ2-2
length: 15
V: TRBV9
size: NA
D: TRBD1
CDR3: CASSPYQGAVGELFF
DNA: TGTGCCAGCAGCCCATATCAGGGGGCTGTCGGGGAGCTGTTTTTT

J: TRBJ2-1
length: 14
V: TRBV28
size: NA
D: TRBD2
CDR3: CASSLTSGFHEQFF
DNA: TGTGCCAGCAGTTTAACTAGCGGCTTCCATGAGCAGTTCTTC